The 31 T cell receptor beta chains presented below share a single source sample, sequenced in a study of blood T cells in healthy people across ages. With a J-beta primer mix and a sample-barcoded 5' primer, a second PCR ran about 7 to 12 cycles. Each CDR3 protein is one row after TCRdb ran MiXCR on the 5' RACE reads. This sample has approximately 770,000 distinct CDR3 sequences; roughly 50% occur once, and the top ten carry over 20%. Sequenced: blood. These receptors were collected from a man younger than 40 in good health.

The chain uses TRBV20-1 and TRBJ2-3; TRBD2 matches 12 bases. The CDR3 is 15 residues long. The trim removed 6 bases at V and 9 bases at J, leaving 13 bases unmatched. Germline assignment: CDR1 DFQATT and CDR2 SNEGSKA (reference sequence). CDR3 in DNA: TGCAGTGCCCCCCCCCTAGCGGGAGGGCCCCAGACGCAGTATTTT. The encoded protein is CSAPPLAGGPQTQYF.

CDR3 in amino acids: CASTPVKVDNQPQHF. The CDR3 DNA reads as TGTGCCAGCACCCCGGTAAAAGTAGACAATCAGCCCCAGCATTTT. The V call is TRBV5-8, the J call TRBJ1-5, with no clear D. Trimming removed 6 bases from V and 3 bases from J, with 16 bases in between. The CDR3 runs 15 residues. Germline V gene lookup returns CDR1 SGHTS and CDR2 YDEGEE. Variable domain in full (rest from reference TRBV5-8 and TRBJ1-5): EAGVTQSPTHLIKTRGQQATLRCSPISGHTSVYWYQQALGLGLQFLLWYDEGEERNRGNFPPRFSGRQFPNYSSELNVNALELEDSALYLCASTPVKVDNQPQHFGDGTRLSIL.

The chain couples TRBV7-8 to TRBJ2-5, with a weak D call TRBD2 (6 bases). The J call could be wrong; TRBJ2-7 is a better fit for the DNA end. This CDR3 contains 16 residues. Per the germline V gene, CDR1 is SGHVS and CDR2 is FQNEAQ. CDR3 DNA: TGTGCCAGCAGCTCCTCGGGGGTAGGGAAAGGTTACGAGCAGTACTTC. Protein: CASSSSGVGKGYEQYF.

The V gene is TRBV7-9, the J gene TRBJ1-5; D is uncertain. V was clipped by 2 bases and J by 6 bases, with 8 bases between them. Germline-derived CDR1 and CDR2 are SEHNR and FQNEAQ (reference sequence). There are 13 residues in the CDR3. The CDR3 DNA follows: TGTGCCAGCAGCTTACCCGGAGTTCAGCCCCAGCATTTT. It yields the protein CASSLPGVQPQHF.

The chain uses TRBV6-5 and TRBJ2-7; the D is unclear. CDR1 is MNHEY and CDR2 is SVGAGI in the germline V gene. V was pared by 3 bases and J by 6 bases, with 12 bases between. This CDR3 has 13 residues. CDR3 loop: CASSYTDGVEQYF. DNA of the CDR3: TGTGCCAGCAGTTATACGGACGGAGTCGAGCAGTACTTC.

The gene calls are TRBV6-2 or TRBV6-3 and TRBJ1-5; D is possibly TRBD1 (6 bases). Trimming left V 5 bases short and J 3 bases short, with 17 bases between. The CDR3 length is 16 residues. The germline V gene has CDR1 MNHEY and CDR2 SVGEGT. This chain's CDR3 is CASSKQQGIANQPQHF. In nucleotides, the CDR3 is TGTGCCAGCAGTAAACAACAGGGTATTGCCAATCAGCCCCAGCATTTT.

There are a few counts of this clonotype. V gene TRBV7-2 combines with J gene TRBJ2-7, with a tentative D call TRBD2 (6 bases). The CDR3 runs to 13 residues. The germline CDR1 and CDR2 sequences are SGHTA and FQGNSA. Trimming cost V 5 bases and J 7 bases, with 15 bases left between them. CDR3 DNA sequence: TGTGCCAGCAGCCCGACAAATGCGGGAGAGCAGTACTTC. Protein product: CASSPTNAGEQYF.

This clonotype turned up a few times. The rearrangement uses TRBV6-1 and TRBJ2-1; D perhaps matches TRBD1 (5 bases). V gave up 4 bases and J gave up 8 bases, with 12 bases separating them. Germline CDR1 is MNHNS and CDR2 is SASEGT. This CDR3 is 13 amino acids long. CDR3 nucleotides: TGTGCCAGCAGTGGGCAGGGTGGGTATGAGCAGTTCTTC. It codes for CASSGQGGYEQFF.

V usage is TRBV15 and J usage is TRBJ1-5, with D unresolved. This CDR3 has 12 amino acids. Trimming took off 5 bases at V and 7 bases at J, with 9 bases between the two ends. The V gene's germline CDR1 is LNHNV and CDR2 YYDKDF (reference sequence). CDR3 in DNA: TGTGCCACCAGCGCAAGCTTCCAGCCCCAGCATTTT. Residues: CATSASFQPQHF.

The chain combines TRBV7-2 with TRBJ2-7; 10 nucleotides match TRBD2. The germline V gene encodes CDR1 SGHTA and CDR2 FQGNSA. With 11 bases clipped from V and 2 bases from J, the junction kept 12 bases outside the gene matches. The CDR3 consists of 15 residues. CDR3 sequence reads: CAASTSSGRAYEQYF. Here the CDR3 DNA reads TGTGCCGCTTCAACCTCCAGCGGGAGGGCCTACGAGCAGTACTTC. The complete variable domain, with remaining parts taken from reference TRBV7-2 and TRBJ2-7, reads GAGVSQSPSNKVTEKGKDVELRCDPISGHTALYWYRQSLGQGLEFLIYFQGNSAPDKSGLPSDRFSAERTGGSVSTLTIQRTQQEDSAVYLCAASTSSGRAYEQYFGPGTRLTVT.

This rearrangement joins TRBV29-1 to TRBJ1-1; D is unclear. The CDR3 extends over 10 amino acids. Germline V gene lookup returns CDR1 SQVTM and CDR2 ANQGSEA. Trimming took 4 bases from V and 6 from J, leaving 6 bases between them. CDR3 region: CSVVFAEAFF. CDR3 nucleotides: TGCAGCGTTGTTTTCGCTGAAGCTTTCTTT.

This chain joins TRBV11-2 and TRBJ2-3; D is unclear. The CDR3 contains 14 residues. Trimming removed 1 base at V and 6 bases at J, with 11 bases between. The V gene's germline CDR1 is SGHAT and CDR2 FQNNGV. CDR3 bases: TGTGCCAGCAGCTTAGTCCAGCTTCGGGATACGCAGTATTTT. Amino acids: CASSLVQLRDTQYF.

This clonotype was recorded many times. This chain connects TRBV20-1 to TRBJ1-1, with 7 bases that match TRBD1. The CDR3 loop spans 14 amino acids. The germline V gene has CDR1 DFQATT and CDR2 SNEGSKA (reference sequence). J lost 6 bases, V lost 3 bases, and 10 bases had no gene match. CDR3 protein: CSARRQGPSAEAFF. The CDR3 region has the DNA TGCAGTGCTAGGAGACAGGGCCCTTCCGCTGAAGCTTTCTTT.

This clonotype turned up a few times. This sequence joins TRBV9 and TRBJ1-1; D is ambiguous. The CDR3 contains 13 residues. Trimming removed 4 bases from V and 11 bases from J, with 18 bases in between. Per germline, CDR1 SGDLS and CDR2 YYNGEE. CDR3 bases: TGTGCCAGCAGCCAAAACCAGGACCGCACGGCTTTCTTT. Its protein product is CASSQNQDRTAFF.

The V and J genes are TRBV5-1 and TRBJ2-3, with D uncertain. The CDR3 has 13 residues. The germline CDR1 and CDR2 sequences are SGHRS and YFSETQ. Trimming shortened V by 1 base and J by 6 bases, and 9 bases separated the two germline ends. Here the CDR3 DNA reads TGCGCCAGCAGCTTGCTCCTAGACGATACGCAGTATTTT. This codes for CASSLLLDDTQYF.

This clonotype was seen once. The chain joins TRBV28 to TRBJ1-4; 8 bases align to TRBD1. Germline V gives CDR1 MDHEN, CDR2 SYDVKM. V lost 3 bases and J lost 6; bases outside the gene matches: 3. The CDR3 runs to 14 residues. The CDR3 DNA is TGTGCCAGCAGTTTTTTGGACAGGGATGAAAAACTGTTTTTT. It specifies CASSFLDRDEKLFF.

This sequence joins TRBV3-1 and TRBJ2-7; D unclear. The DNA end favors TRBJ2-5, so the J call may be wrong. CDR1 is LGHDT and CDR2 is YNNKEL in the germline V gene (reference sequence). The CDR3 length is 14 residues. This CDR3 reads CASSQLGKDETQYF. CDR3 sequence (DNA): TGTGCCAGCAGCCAGCTTGGGAAAGACGAGACCCAGTACTTC.

On this clonotype: The limits of the CDR3 on the DNA are not certain, so only TCRdb's listed CDR3 is given. This chain joins TRBV6-2 or TRBV6-3 and TRBJ2-1. The V gene's germline CDR1 is MNHEY and CDR2 SVGEGT. The CDR3 is 13 amino acids long, termini counted. The CDR3 loop reads CASSTSIGNEQFF.

This clonotype was counted only a few times. This chain connects TRBV29-1 to TRBJ1-2, with 7 bases aligning to TRBD1. CDR3 length equals 16 residues. Germline assignment: CDR1 SQVTM and CDR2 ANQGSEA. With 4 bases clipped from V and 1 base from J, the junction kept 12 bases outside the gene matches. In nucleotides, the CDR3 is TGCAGCGTTGGGGGGAGCCCGGGACAGATTAACTATGGCTACACCTTC. It yields the protein CSVGGSPGQINYGYTF.

This sequence joins TRBV15 and TRBJ2-3, with D possibly TRBD2 on 7 matching bases. The CDR3 spans 13 residues. Per the germline V gene, CDR1 is LNHNV and CDR2 is YYDKDF (reference sequence). The ends were cut back, 8 bases at V and 5 bases at J, with 14 bases in the middle. The CDR3 coding sequence is TGTGCCACCGGGGGGGGCCTGGGAGATACGCAGTATTTT. Its protein is CATGGGLGDTQYF.

This clonotype turned up a few times. The chain combines TRBV25-1 with TRBJ2-7; TRBD1 agrees at 7 bases. Germline V gene sequence: CDR1 MGHDK, CDR2 SYGVNS. The CDR3 has 13 amino acids. With 4 bases clipped from V and 9 bases from J, the junction kept 9 bases outside the gene matches. This CDR3 is CASSVSGGHGQYF. In nucleotides, the CDR3 is TGTGCCAGCAGTGTTTCAGGGGGTCACGGGCAGTACTTC.

This clonotype was detected ten times or more. The chain joins TRBV5-6 to TRBJ2-7, with D tentatively TRBD2 (7 bases). The CDR3 sequence is 15 residues long. V was pared by 0 bases and J by 5 bases, with 15 bases between. From germline, CDR1 is SGHDT and CDR2 YYEEEE. CDR3 in DNA: TGTGCCAGCAGCTTGGTAGGGGGGGGTTTCAACGAGCAGTACTTC. Translated, it gives CASSLVGGGFNEQYF. The complete variable domain, with remaining parts taken from reference TRBV5-6 and TRBJ2-7, reads DAGVTQSPTHLIKTRGQQVTLRCSPKSGHDTVSWYQQALGQGPQFIFQYYEEEERQRGNFPDRFSGHQFPNYSSELNVNALLLGDSALYLCASSLVGGGFNEQYFGPGTRLTVT.

The chain combines TRBV7-2 with TRBJ2-7; 9 bases line up with TRBD1. Germline V lookup: CDR1 SGHTA, CDR2 FQGNSA. The CDR3 is made up of 17 amino acids. V trimming: 3 bases; J trimming: 3 bases; junction bases outside the gene matches: 12. This CDR3 is CASSFRPGTGIIYEQYF. In nucleotides, the CDR3 is TGTGCCAGCAGCTTTCGACCCGGGACAGGGATAATCTACGAGCAGTACTTC.

The rearrangement links TRBV6-2 or TRBV6-3 to TRBJ2-7; no definite D call. CDR1 is MNHEY, CDR2 SVGEGT, per germline. V shed 8 bases and J shed 5 bases, with 10 bases lying between them. The CDR3 runs to 11 residues. The chain's CDR3 is CASGYVDEQYF. The CDR3 DNA sequence: TGTGCCAGCGGGTACGTTGACGAGCAGTACTTC.

The gene calls are TRBV20-1 and TRBJ2-1, with 13 positions matching TRBD2. The CDR3 sequence is 17 residues long. Germline V gene lookup returns CDR1 DFQATT and CDR2 SNEGSKA (reference sequence). The ends lost 1 base at V and 4 bases at J; junction bases unmatched: 7. The CDR3, as DNA: TGCAGTGCTAGAGCAGTCGGACTAGCGGGGGTTTACAATGAGCAGTTCTTC. This sequence encodes CSARAVGLAGVYNEQFF.

This clonotype was observed a few times. CDR3 protein: CSARPRDRGRNEQYF. CDR3 DNA sequence: TGCAGTGCTAGACCCCGGGACAGGGGGCGGAACGAGCAGTACTTC. The gene calls are TRBV20-1 and TRBJ2-5; 12 bases line up with TRBD1. The J call may be mistaken, given a closer DNA end match to TRBJ2-7. Germline-derived CDR1 and CDR2 are DFQATT and SNEGSKA (reference sequence). The CDR3 length is 15 residues.

This clonotype occurred a few times. The V and J genes are TRBV12-3 or TRBV12-4 and TRBJ2-5; 11 bases map to TRBD1. CDR3 length equals 15 residues. V trimming: 3 bases; J trimming: 5 bases; junction bases outside the gene matches: 5. CDR3 nucleotide sequence: TGTGCCAGCAGTTTTTTGGACAGGGGGCTTGAGACCCAGTACTTC. It translates to CASSFLDRGLETQYF.

This chain uses TRBV18 with TRBJ1-5, with D possibly matching TRBD1 (5 bases). Germline V gene lookup returns CDR1 KGHSH and CDR2 LQKENI. The CDR3 totals 15 residues. V was clipped by 6 bases and J by 0 bases, with 12 bases between them. CDR3 bases: TGTGCCAGCTCTCCAGACAGATATAGCAATCAGCCCCAGCATTTT. This codes for CASSPDRYSNQPQHF.

Worth noting for this clonotype: At one end, the junction sequence differs from germline, possibly due to a read error. The CDR3 loop reads CTSGQEYADTQYF. CDR3 in DNA: TGTACCAGCGGTCAGGAATATGCCGATACGCAGTATTTT. The genes are TRBV2 and TRBJ2-3; D possibly corresponds to TRBD2 (5 bases). CDR1 and CDR2 (germline): SNHLY, FYNNEI. CDR3 length equals 13 residues.

The chain uses TRBV5-1 and TRBJ2-2; D is possibly TRBD1 or TRBD2 (5 bases each). Deletions cut 4 bases from V and 2 bases from J, with 21 bases between. Germline lookup yields CDR1 SGHRS and CDR2 YFSETQ. This CDR3 contains 18 residues. The CDR3 nucleotides read TGCGCCAGCAGCGCAACCCCCTTCGGGGCCGTAAACACCGGGGAGCTGTTTTTT. Amino acid sequence: CASSATPFGAVNTGELFF.

This chain links TRBV10-1 with TRBJ2-3, with a tentative D call TRBD2 (6 bases). This CDR3 is built from 15 residues. Germline CDR1 WNHNN, CDR2 SYGVQD (reference sequence). V lost 0 bases and J lost 0, with 7 bases in between. CDR3 residues: CASSESGGSTDTQYF. DNA of the CDR3: TGCGCCAGCAGTGAGTCCGGGGGAAGCACAGATACGCAGTATTTT.